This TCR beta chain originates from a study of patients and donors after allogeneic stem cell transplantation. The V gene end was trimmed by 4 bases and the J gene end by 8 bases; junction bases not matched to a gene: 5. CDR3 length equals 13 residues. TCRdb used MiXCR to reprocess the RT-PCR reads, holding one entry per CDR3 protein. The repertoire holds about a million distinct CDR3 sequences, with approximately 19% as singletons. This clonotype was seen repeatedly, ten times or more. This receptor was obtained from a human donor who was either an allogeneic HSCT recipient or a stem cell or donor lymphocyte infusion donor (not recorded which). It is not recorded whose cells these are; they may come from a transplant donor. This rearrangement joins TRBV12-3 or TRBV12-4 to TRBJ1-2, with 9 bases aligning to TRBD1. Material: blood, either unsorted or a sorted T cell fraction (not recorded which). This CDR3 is CASSSGTGIGYTF. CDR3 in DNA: TGTGCCAGCAGTTCCGGGACAGGGATCGGCTACACCTTC.